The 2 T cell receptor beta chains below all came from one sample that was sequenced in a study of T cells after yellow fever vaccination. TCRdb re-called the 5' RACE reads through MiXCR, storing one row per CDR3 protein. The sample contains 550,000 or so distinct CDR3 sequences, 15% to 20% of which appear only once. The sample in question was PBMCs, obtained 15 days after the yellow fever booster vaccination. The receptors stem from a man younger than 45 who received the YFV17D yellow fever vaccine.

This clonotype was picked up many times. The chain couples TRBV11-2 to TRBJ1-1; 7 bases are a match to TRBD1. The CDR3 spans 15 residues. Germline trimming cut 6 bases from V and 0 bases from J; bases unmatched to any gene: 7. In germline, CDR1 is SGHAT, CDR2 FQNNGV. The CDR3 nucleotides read TGTGCCAGCAGGAAGCCGGGACAGTTGAACACTGAAGCTTTCTTT. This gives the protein CASRKPGQLNTEAFF. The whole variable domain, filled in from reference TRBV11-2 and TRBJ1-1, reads EAGVAQSPRYKIIEKRQSVAFWCNPISGHATLYWYQQILGQGPKLLIQFQNNGVVDDSQLPKDRFSAERLKGVDSTLKIQPAKLEDSAVYLCASRKPGQLNTEAFFGQGTRLTVV.

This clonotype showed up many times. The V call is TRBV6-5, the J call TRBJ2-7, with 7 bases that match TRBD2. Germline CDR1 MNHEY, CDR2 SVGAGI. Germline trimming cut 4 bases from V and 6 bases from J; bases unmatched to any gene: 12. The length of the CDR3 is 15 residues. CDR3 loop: CASSSLAGVVGEQYF. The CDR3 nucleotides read TGTGCCAGCAGTTCTCTGGCGGGAGTGGTAGGCGAGCAGTACTTC.